These 20 T cell receptor beta chains share one sample of origin, sequenced in a study of siplizumab effects on memory and regulatory T cells. Here immunoSEQ multiplex PCR was the method, and the copy in TCRdb shows in-frame clones only, minus some. Among about 100,000 clones, 93% were seen once, and the ten largest hold about 0.62%. The specimen sequenced was Tregs sorted from blood. Receptor source: a human donor in good health.

A single count supports this clone. V and J are TRBV9 and TRBJ1-1; D is perhaps TRBD1 (6 bases). The CDR3 contains 15 residues. V lost 0 bases, J lost 3 bases, and 12 bases lay in between. The germline V gene has CDR1 SGDLS and CDR2 YYNGEE. The CDR3 nucleotides are TGTGCCAGCAGCGTAGAACCGGGGGCGGACACTGAAGCTTTCTTT. Translation: CASSVEPGADTEAFF.

Regarding this clone: One end of the junction varies from germline; a read error may be responsible. Different DNA sequences within this sample yield the same CDR3. This chain links TRBV4-1 with TRBJ1-3; tentative D call: TRBD1 (5 bases). Germline V lookup: CDR1 MGHRA, CDR2 YSYEKL. The CDR3 loop spans 15 amino acids. The CDR3 sequence: CASSQEGSRGNTIYF. The CDR3 DNA sequence: TGTGCCAGCAGCCAAGAGGGGTCCAGAGGAAACACCATATATTTT.

V is TRBV6-6 and J is TRBJ2-5; D is uncertain. V lost 2 bases to trimming and J lost 3 bases, with 10 bases between them. This CDR3 has 14 residues. Germline CDR1 and CDR2: MNHNY and SVGAGI (reference sequence). Here the CDR3 DNA reads TGTGCCAGCAGTTACCGGGCCCCCGAAGAGACCCAGTACTTC. Translation gives CASSYRAPEETQYF.

The table lists this clone with a count of one. The chain joins TRBV10-2 to TRBJ1-2; D is undetermined. Per germline, CDR1 WSHSY and CDR2 SAAADI. The V gene lost 4 bases and the J gene lost 4 bases, with 13 bases spanning the gap. The CDR3 covers 14 residues. CDR3 bases: TGCGCCAGCAGTGGTCTAAGACGGAGCTATGGCTACACCTTC. Its translation is CASSGLRRSYGYTF.

V and J are TRBV10-2 and TRBJ2-3; D remains ambiguous. Trimming took off 8 bases at V and 12 bases at J, with 9 bases between the two ends. The CDR3 runs to 9 residues. Germline CDR1 and CDR2: WSHSY and SAAADI. The DNA of the CDR3 is TGCGCCAGCGGCCCACCTCAGTATTTT. It encodes CASGPPQYF.

V usage is TRBV27 and J usage is TRBJ2-1; the D is unclear. V was shortened by 6 bases and J by 0 bases, with 6 bases between the two germline ends. Germline V gene lookup returns CDR1 MNHEY and CDR2 SMNVEV (reference sequence). The CDR3 has 13 amino acids. CDR3 nucleotides: TGTGCCAGCAGGGTCGCCTCCTACAATGAGCAGTTCTTC. Translating it yields CASRVASYNEQFF.

This chain joins TRBV5-1 and TRBJ2-5; perhaps D is TRBD1 or TRBD2 (5 bases each). CDR3 length equals 15 residues. Looked up from germline, CDR1 is SGHRS and CDR2 is YFSETQ. V gave up 4 bases and J gave up 5 bases, with 18 bases separating them. For the CDR3, the DNA is TGCGCCAGCAGCCAGCCAGGGACGGGTATGGAGACCCAGTACTTC. It is translated as CASSQPGTGMETQYF.

This rearrangement joins TRBV5-1 to TRBJ2-5; 12 bases are shared with TRBD2. CDR1 SGHRS and CDR2 YFSETQ come from the germline V gene. J lost 7 bases, V lost 4 bases, and 8 bases had no gene match. The CDR3 consists of 15 residues. CDR3 residues: CASSASSGGAGTQYF. The CDR3 DNA reads TGCGCCAGCAGCGCCTCTAGCGGGGGGGCCGGGACCCAGTACTTC.

The chain carries TRBV7-2 and TRBJ2-7, with TRBD1 matching over 8 bases. Trimming cost V 10 bases and J 1 base; bases outside gene matches: 6. In germline, CDR1 is SGHTA, CDR2 FQGNSA. The CDR3 has 13 amino acids. CDR3: CATRGRSSYEQYF. The DNA of the CDR3 is TGTGCCACCAGGGGGCGATCGTCCTACGAGCAGTACTTC.

This chain uses TRBV20-1 with TRBJ2-5, with a possible D match to TRBD1 (5 bases). This CDR3 has 11 residues. Trimming removed 3 bases at V and 5 bases at J, with 7 bases between. Germline-derived CDR1 and CDR2 are DFQATT and SNEGSKA (reference sequence). CDR3 sequence (DNA): TGCAGTGCTAGCAACAGGGAGACCCAGTACTTC. It codes for CSASNRETQYF.

This clone was observed once. The V call is TRBV19, the J call TRBJ2-5; 9 positions agree with TRBD1. V lost 10 bases and J lost 5; bases outside the gene matches: 11. The CDR3 is 14 amino acids. CDR1 LNHDA and CDR2 SQIVND come from the germline V gene (reference sequence). CDR3 in amino acids: CATRRTGADETQYF. The CDR3 DNA is TGTGCCACCCGCCGGACAGGGGCGGACGAGACCCAGTACTTC. The variable domain in full, completed from reference TRBV19 and TRBJ2-5, reads DGGITQSPKYLFRKEGQNVTLSCEQNLNHDAMYWYRQDPGQGLRLIYYSQIVNDFQKGDIAEGYSVSREKKESFPLTVTSAQKNPTAFYLCATRRTGADETQYFGPGTRLLVL.

V is TRBV6-6 and J is TRBJ1-4; a possible D gene is TRBD1 (5 bases). Germline V gene sequence: CDR1 MNHNY, CDR2 SVGAGI (reference sequence). This CDR3 is 14 amino acids long. V was pared by 8 bases and J by 2 bases, with 12 bases between. Here the CDR3 DNA reads TGTGCCAGCGGGGGGGTTACCACTAATGAAAAACTGTTTTTT. Translating gives CASGGVTTNEKLFF.

CDR3 DNA: TGTGCCAGCAGTTACCCGTCCAATCAGCCCCAGCATTTT. As protein: CASSYPSNQPQHF. The chain recombines TRBV6-6 with TRBJ1-5; D is ambiguous. CDR1 MNHNY and CDR2 SVGAGI come from the germline V gene (reference sequence). Between the trimmed V and J ends, which lost 2 bases and 3 bases, there was a span of 5 bases. This CDR3 contains 13 residues.

The chain links TRBV10-3 to TRBJ2-3; unclear D gene. The CDR3 runs to 13 residues. CDR1 ENHRY and CDR2 SYGVKD come from the germline V gene. The ends were cut back, 3 bases at V and 0 bases at J, with 4 bases in the middle. CDR3: CAISDGSTDTQYF. CDR3 nucleotide sequence: TGTGCCATCAGTGATGGGAGCACAGATACGCAGTATTTT.

The rearrangement uses TRBV7-9 and TRBJ2-2, with D unresolved. CDR3 length equals 17 residues. CDR1 and CDR2 (germline): SEHNR, FQNEAQ (reference sequence). The germline V and J ends were trimmed by 1 base and 2 bases, with 14 bases remaining between them. Here the CDR3 DNA reads TGTGCCAGCAGCTTAGGAATAGGGAAAGGAAACACCGGGGAGCTGTTTTTT. This gives the protein CASSLGIGKGNTGELFF.

The chain carries TRBV5-6 and TRBJ2-7, with D unresolved. CDR3 size: 13 residues. CDR1 is SGHDT and CDR2 is YYEEEE in the germline V gene. Trimming took 4 bases from V and 0 from J, leaving 8 bases between them. The CDR3 bases are TGTGCCAGCAGCGTCCCAGCCTCCTACGAGCAGTACTTC. It translates to CASSVPASYEQYF. Combining the CDR3 with reference TRBV5-6 and TRBJ2-7 gives the whole variable domain DAGVTQSPTHLIKTRGQQVTLRCSPKSGHDTVSWYQQALGQGPQFIFQYYEEEERQRGNFPDRFSGHQFPNYSSELNVNALLLGDSALYLCASSVPASYEQYFGPGTRLTVT.

This chain links TRBV5-1 with TRBJ1-2; D is unresolved. CDR3 length: 12 amino acids. CDR1 and CDR2 (germline): SGHRS, YFSETQ. V was trimmed by 6 bases and J by 4 bases, leaving 10 bases between them. CDR3 loop: CASTMDGYGYTF. DNA of the CDR3: TGCGCCAGCACCATGGACGGCTATGGCTACACCTTC. The entire variable domain, with the rest obtained from reference TRBV5-1 and TRBJ1-2, is as follows: KAGVTQTPRYLIKTRGQQVTLSCSPISGHRSVSWYQQTPGQGLQFLFEYFSETQRNKGNFPGRFSGRQFSNSRSEMNVSTLELGDSALYLCASTMDGYGYTFGSGTRLTVV.

This rearrangement joins TRBV5-1 to TRBJ2-7; D is tentatively TRBD1 or TRBD2 (6 bases each). Germline-derived CDR1 and CDR2 are SGHRS and YFSETQ. The CDR3 spans 14 residues. V lost 4 bases to trimming and J lost 6 bases, with 17 bases between them. The CDR3 DNA is TGCGCCAGCAGCCGAATCGGAGGAGGGGGCGAGCAGTACTTC. This translates into CASSRIGGGGEQYF.

CDR3 DNA sequence: TGTGCCAGCAGCTCCGACCGGGCCACTGAAGCTTTCTTT. It codes for CASSSDRATEAFF. This sequence joins TRBV9 and TRBJ1-1; D gene uncertain. There are 13 residues in the CDR3. Germline lookup yields CDR1 SGDLS and CDR2 YYNGEE. V lost 4 bases and J 4 bases, leaving 11 bases between the germline ends.

This chain links TRBV14 with TRBJ1-2; 11 bases map to TRBD1. This CDR3 contains 15 residues. The junction had 10 bases not matched to a gene; V was cut back by 5 bases and J by 8 bases. The germline gives CDR1 SGHDN, CDR2 FVKESK. The CDR3 spells CASSSVGQGARGYTF. The CDR3 nucleotides read TGTGCCAGCAGCTCGGTCGGACAGGGGGCGCGGGGCTACACCTTC.